The 28 T cell receptor beta chains listed next were all sequenced from one sample in a study of T-cell reconstitution after alpha-beta-depleted transplantation in children. Unique molecular identifiers featured in how the TCRbeta library was prepared. Using its own MiXCR run on the PCR reads, TCRdb lists one record per CDR3 protein. The table includes around 580,000 distinct CDR3 sequences, around 27% detected once. The sequencing here drew on PBMCs, taken before TCRalphabeta/CD19-depleted stem cell transplant. These receptors were obtained from a boy younger than two with Wiskott-Aldrich syndrome, due to receive a stem cell transplant.

This clonotype came up a few times. The chain employs TRBV5-1 and TRBJ2-6; D is unresolved. Looked up from germline, CDR1 is SGHRS and CDR2 is YFSETQ. CDR3 size: 13 residues. With 6 bases removed from V and 2 bases from J, the gap between germline ends came to 6 bases. The CDR3 nucleotides read TGCGCCAGCACTCTGGCTGGGGCCAACGTCCTGACTTTC. This codes for CASTLAGANVLTF.

This clonotype was observed a single time. This chain connects TRBV12-3 or TRBV12-4 to TRBJ1-3, with D unresolved. V lost 5 bases and J 0 bases, leaving 17 bases between the germline ends. The CDR3 runs to 17 residues. The chain's CDR3 is CASSPTHLLASGNTIYF. The CDR3 DNA is TGTGCCAGCAGTCCTACCCACTTGTTGGCCTCTGGAAACACCATATATTTT.

This clonotype was detected only a few times. The rearrangement links TRBV20-1 to TRBJ2-1, with TRBD1 matching over 7 bases. The V gene's germline CDR1 is DFQATT and CDR2 SNEGSKA (reference sequence). This CDR3 region has 13 residues. With V trimmed by 3 bases and J by 5 bases, 4 bases remained unmatched. CDR3 bases: TGCAGTGCTAGCCGGGACAGAAACAATGAGCAGTTCTTC. Translating gives CSASRDRNNEQFF.

This chain links TRBV7-9 with TRBJ2-1, with TRBD2 matching over 7 bases. The CDR3 loop spans 16 amino acids. Germline V gene sequence: CDR1 SEHNR, CDR2 FQNEAQ (reference sequence). With 6 bases clipped from V and 0 bases from J, the junction kept 8 bases outside the gene matches. The CDR3, as DNA: TGTGCCAGCAGACGGAGGGAGGGCCTCTCCTACAATGAGCAGTTCTTC. This encodes CASRRREGLSYNEQFF.

The chain carries TRBV20-1 and TRBJ2-1, with TRBD2 identical over 7 bases. Germline V gene lookup returns CDR1 DFQATT and CDR2 SNEGSKA (reference sequence). Germline trimming cut 3 bases from V and 3 bases from J; bases unmatched to any gene: 5. The CDR3 consists of 14 residues. The DNA for the CDR3 is TGCAGTGCTAGCGGGAGGCCTATCTACAATGAGCAGTTCTTC. Its protein product is CSASGRPIYNEQFF.

The chain joins TRBV2 to TRBJ2-5, with 13 bases lining up with TRBD2. CDR3 length equals 15 residues. Unmatched junction bases numbered 2, after V lost 4 bases and J lost 3 bases. Per the germline V gene, CDR1 is SNHLY and CDR2 is FYNNEI. Written as DNA, the CDR3 is TGTGCCAGCAGTGTCGGACTAGCGGGAGAAGAGACCCAGTACTTC. The encoded protein is CASSVGLAGEETQYF. Filled out from reference TRBV2 and TRBJ2-5, the complete variable domain reads EPEVTQTPSHQVTQMGQEVILRCVPISNHLYFYWYRQILGQKVEFLVSFYNNEISEKSEIFDDQFSVERPDGSNFTLKIRSTKLEDSAMYFCASSVGLAGEETQYFGPGTRLLVL.

This clonotype was seen only a few times. The chain is built from TRBV19 and TRBJ2-1, with 9 bases aligning to TRBD2. Germline V gene lookup returns CDR1 LNHDA and CDR2 SQIVND (reference sequence). Trimming at V came to 2 bases and at J to 7 bases, leaving 9 bases not matched to a gene. This CDR3 contains 16 residues. The CDR3 DNA reads as TGTGCCAGTAGTATACCAGCGGGAGGATCTTTGAATGAGCAGTTCTTC. Amino acid sequence: CASSIPAGGSLNEQFF.

CDR3 in amino acids: CASSLRLAQLNYEQYF. The CDR3 DNA sequence: TGTGCCAGCAGCTTACGTCTAGCTCAACTAAACTACGAGCAGTACTTC. The V call is TRBV7-8, the J call TRBJ2-7, with a weak D call TRBD2 (5 bases). The germline V and J ends were trimmed by 2 bases and 3 bases, with 17 bases remaining between them. CDR1 and CDR2 from the germline V gene are SGHVS and FQNEAQ. This CDR3 has 16 amino acids. Filled out from reference TRBV7-8 and TRBJ2-7, the complete variable domain reads GAGVSQSPRYKVAKRGQDVALRCDPISGHVSLFWYQQALGQGPEFLTYFQNEAQLDKSGLPSDRFFAERPEGSVSTLKIQRTQQEDSAVYLCASSLRLAQLNYEQYFGPGTRLTVT.

This clonotype has ten or more counts. One end of the junction is discordant with germline, which a read error may explain. DNA for the CDR3: TGTGCCAGCAGCTTGAGGAGGGGCACAGATACGCAGTATTTT. The encoded protein is CASSLRRGTDTQYF. V is TRBV5-1 and J is TRBJ2-3; possible D gene TRBD2, 6 bases. From germline, CDR1 is SGHRS and CDR2 YFSETQ. The length of the CDR3 is 14 residues.

This clonotype was picked up a small number of times. The chain is built from TRBV7-6 and TRBJ2-3, with D unclear. From germline, CDR1 is SGHVS and CDR2 FNYEAQ. Deletions cut 1 base from V and 0 bases from J, with 8 bases between. This CDR3 comprises 15 residues. The CDR3 loop is CASSLDRISTDTQYF. DNA of the CDR3: TGTGCCAGCAGCTTAGACAGAATCAGCACAGATACGCAGTATTTT.

V and J are TRBV20-1 and TRBJ2-7, with 7 bases matching TRBD2. Germline CDR1 and CDR2: DFQATT and SNEGSKA (reference sequence). Unmatched junction bases numbered 12, after V lost 0 bases and J lost 7 bases. CDR3 size: 15 residues. The CDR3 protein is CSARDSTSPLGEQYF. The CDR3 DNA follows: TGCAGTGCTAGAGATTCGACTAGCCCATTAGGAGAGCAGTACTTC.

This clonotype was counted a few times. The chain couples TRBV20-1 to TRBJ2-7; 11 positions agree with TRBD2. CDR1 DFQATT and CDR2 SNEGSKA come from the germline V gene (reference sequence). The CDR3 totals 15 residues. V was clipped by 5 bases and J by 4 bases; unmatched bases: 10. The chain's CDR3 is CSAEIRLAGKYEQYF. CDR3 sequence (DNA): TGCAGTGCTGAAATTAGACTAGCGGGAAAATACGAGCAGTACTTC.

This clonotype was seen only once. This sequence joins TRBV2 and TRBJ2-1; 9 nucleotides match TRBD2. CDR3 length equals 16 residues. The germline V gene has CDR1 SNHLY and CDR2 FYNNEI. Trimming cost V 1 base and J 9 bases; bases outside gene matches: 10. The CDR3 DNA reads as TGTGCCAGCAGTGAAGTTATAGGACTAGCGTTTCTTGAGCAGTTCTTC. The encoded protein is CASSEVIGLAFLEQFF.

The chain carries TRBV5-1 and TRBJ2-1; possibly TRBD1 for D (5 bases). The germline gives CDR1 SGHRS, CDR2 YFSETQ. The CDR3 loop spans 14 amino acids. Trimming stripped 0 bases from V and 6 bases from J, with 10 bases between. The CDR3 coding sequence is TGCGCCAGCAGCTTGGTGACAGCTGGCAATGAGCAGTTCTTC. It yields the protein CASSLVTAGNEQFF.

The CDR3 is CASSIRTGNTIYF. CDR3 bases: TGTGCCAGCAGCATCCGGACCGGAAACACCATATATTTT. The chain employs TRBV5-5 and TRBJ1-3; D remains unclear. The CDR3 length is 13 residues. The germline V gene encodes CDR1 SGHKS and CDR2 YYEKEE (reference sequence). Trimming removed 4 bases at V and 4 bases at J, with 9 bases between. Full variable domain (missing parts from reference TRBV5-5 and TRBJ1-3): DAGVTQSPTHLIKTRGQQVTLRCSPISGHKSVSWYQQVLGQGPQFIFQYYEKEERGRGNFPDRFSARQFPNYSSELNVNALLLGDSALYLCASSIRTGNTIYFGEGSWLTVV.

The rearrangement uses TRBV15 and TRBJ2-7; 14 nucleotides align to TRBD2. CDR3 length: 15 amino acids. Germline lookup yields CDR1 LNHNV and CDR2 YYDKDF (reference sequence). The ends lost 6 bases at V and 5 bases at J; junction bases unmatched: 6. The CDR3 DNA reads TGTGCCACCAGGAGACGGGGACTAGCGGGAGACGAGCAGTACTTC. It translates to CATRRRGLAGDEQYF. The full variable domain, completed using reference TRBV15 and TRBJ2-7, is DAMVIQNPRYQVTQFGKPVTLSCSQTLNHNVMYWYQQKSSQAPKLLFHYYDKDFNNEADTPDNFQSRRPNTSFCFLDIRSPGLGDTAMYLCATRRRGLAGDEQYFGPGTRLTVT.

This clonotype has just a few counts. This rearrangement joins TRBV20-1 to TRBJ2-1, with TRBD2 matching 13 bases. The ends lost 5 bases at V and 4 bases at J; junction bases unmatched: 5. Germline V lookup: CDR1 DFQATT, CDR2 SNEGSKA (reference sequence). The CDR3 totals 15 residues. CDR3 nucleotides: TGCAGTGCTTCCCGACTAGCGGGAGGTTACAATGAGCAGTTCTTC. This encodes CSASRLAGGYNEQFF.

This clonotype was seen a few times. This chain connects TRBV9 to TRBJ2-2; 7 nucleotides agree with TRBD2. The V gene end was trimmed by 0 bases and the J gene end by 3 bases; junction bases not matched to a gene: 17. This CDR3 region has 20 residues. Germline V gene lookup returns CDR1 SGDLS and CDR2 YYNGEE. The CDR3 here is CASSVGSGMRTSAYTGELFF. Written as DNA, the CDR3 is TGTGCCAGCAGCGTAGGTTCGGGTATGAGGACTAGTGCATACACCGGGGAGCTGTTTTTT.

There are a few counts of this clonotype. The V gene is TRBV7-9, the J gene TRBJ2-5, with 10 nucleotides matching TRBD2. The CDR3 spans 17 residues. CDR1 SEHNR and CDR2 FQNEAQ come from the germline V gene (reference sequence). J gave up 4 bases and V 4 bases, and 12 bases lay outside the gene matches. The CDR3 DNA reads TGTGCCAGCAGCTCTCCGGGGACTAGCGTCCTTCGAGAGACCCAGTACTTC. This encodes CASSSPGTSVLRETQYF.

This rearrangement joins TRBV3-1 to TRBJ2-1, with TRBD2 matching 11 bases. From germline, CDR1 is LGHDT and CDR2 YNNKEL (reference sequence). Trimming cost V 4 bases and J 8 bases; bases outside gene matches: 10. The CDR3 contains 16 residues. In nucleotides, the CDR3 is TGTGCCAGCAGCCCCTATATTAGCGGGAGGGGCGATGAGCAGTTCTTC. Encoded protein: CASSPYISGRGDEQFF.

V usage is TRBV20-1 and J usage is TRBJ1-4, with a tentative D call TRBD1 (6 bases). The CDR3 spans 14 residues. The germline gives CDR1 DFQATT, CDR2 SNEGSKA (reference sequence). Between the trimmed V and J ends, which lost 5 bases and 5 bases, there was a span of 15 bases. The CDR3, as DNA: TGCAGTGCTGGGGGGCCGCAGCTGAATGAAAAACTGTTTTTT. Translating gives CSAGGPQLNEKLFF.

This chain joins TRBV7-9 and TRBJ2-1; D not resolved. The V end was cut by 5 bases, the J end by 5 bases, with 7 bases between. CDR1 and CDR2 (germline): SEHNR, FQNEAQ (reference sequence). This CDR3 is 12 amino acids long. The DNA for the CDR3 is TGTGCCAGCAGCAGTTTCGACAATGAGCAGTTCTTC. Translation gives CASSSFDNEQFF.

V is TRBV5-6 and J is TRBJ1-1; D is uncertain. The CDR3 is 15 residues long. Germline values: CDR1 SGHDT, CDR2 YYEEEE. Trimming left V 0 bases short and J 4 bases short, with 13 bases between. For the CDR3, the DNA is TGTGCCAGCAGCTTGGCCCGGCTGAGGAGCACTGAAGCTTTCTTT. Protein: CASSLARLRSTEAFF.

The rearrangement joins TRBV7-6 to TRBJ1-1; 8 bases line up with TRBD1. Trimming cost V 1 base and J 4 bases; bases outside gene matches: 8. From germline, CDR1 is SGHVS and CDR2 FNYEAQ. The CDR3 spans 16 residues. This CDR3 reads CASSLGTQGAGTEAFF. The DNA of the CDR3 is TGTGCCAGCAGCTTAGGGACGCAGGGGGCAGGCACTGAAGCTTTCTTT.

This clonotype has more than one count but fewer than ten. This chain connects TRBV4-2 to TRBJ1-1; TRBD1 matches 7 bases. The CDR3 covers 15 residues. Looked up from germline, CDR1 is LGHNA and CDR2 is YNFKEQ. V shed 0 bases and J 2 bases; nucleotides not matched to a gene: 3. CDR3 region: CASSQDGTANTEAFF. The CDR3, as DNA: TGTGCCAGCAGCCAAGACGGGACAGCAAACACTGAAGCTTTCTTT.

This clonotype has only a few counts. The chain combines TRBV10-3 with TRBJ1-1; the match to TRBD1 covers 8 bases. The CDR3 covers 14 residues. Losses at the gene ends were 4 bases for V and 1 base for J; bases not matched to a gene: 2. Germline V lookup: CDR1 ENHRY, CDR2 SYGVKD. CDR3 nucleotide sequence: TGTGCCATCAGTGCAGGACAGGGGAACACTGAAGCTTTCTTT. This gives the protein CAISAGQGNTEAFF.

This clonotype has more than one count but fewer than ten. The chain uses TRBV7-9 and TRBJ2-3; D uncertain. The germline V and J ends were trimmed by 2 bases and 0 bases, with 9 bases remaining between them. The CDR3 runs to 15 residues. Germline loops: CDR1 SEHNR, CDR2 FQNEAQ (reference sequence). For the CDR3, the DNA is TGTGCCAGCAGCTTAATCGGCGCTAGCACAGATACGCAGTATTTT. This codes for CASSLIGASTDTQYF.

The chain recombines TRBV20-1 with TRBJ1-5, with no clear D. CDR1 and CDR2 from the germline V gene are DFQATT and SNEGSKA (reference sequence). Deletions cut 5 bases from V and 0 bases from J, with 11 bases between. The CDR3 spans 14 residues. The CDR3 reads CSAGDIFSNQPQHF. The CDR3 nucleotides are TGCAGTGCTGGTGACATATTTAGCAATCAGCCCCAGCATTTT.